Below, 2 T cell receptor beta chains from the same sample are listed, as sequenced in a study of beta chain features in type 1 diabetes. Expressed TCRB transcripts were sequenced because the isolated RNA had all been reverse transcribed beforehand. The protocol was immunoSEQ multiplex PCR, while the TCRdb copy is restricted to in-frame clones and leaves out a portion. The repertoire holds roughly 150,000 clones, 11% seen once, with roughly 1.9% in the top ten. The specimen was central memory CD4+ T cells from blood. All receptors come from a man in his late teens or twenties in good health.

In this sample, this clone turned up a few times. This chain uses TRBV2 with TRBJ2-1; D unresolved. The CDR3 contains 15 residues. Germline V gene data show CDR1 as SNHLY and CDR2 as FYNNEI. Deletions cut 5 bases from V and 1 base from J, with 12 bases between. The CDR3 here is CASSSQDPSYNEQFF. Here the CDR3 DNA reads TGTGCCAGCAGTTCACAAGACCCTTCCTACAATGAGCAGTTCTTC.

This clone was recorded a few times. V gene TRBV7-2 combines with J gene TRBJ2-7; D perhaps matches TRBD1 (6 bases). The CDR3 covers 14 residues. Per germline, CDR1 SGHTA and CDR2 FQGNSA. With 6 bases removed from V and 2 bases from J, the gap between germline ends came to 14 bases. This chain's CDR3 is CASRRDIVTYEQYF. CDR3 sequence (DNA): TGTGCCAGCAGACGGGACATCGTTACCTACGAGCAGTACTTC.